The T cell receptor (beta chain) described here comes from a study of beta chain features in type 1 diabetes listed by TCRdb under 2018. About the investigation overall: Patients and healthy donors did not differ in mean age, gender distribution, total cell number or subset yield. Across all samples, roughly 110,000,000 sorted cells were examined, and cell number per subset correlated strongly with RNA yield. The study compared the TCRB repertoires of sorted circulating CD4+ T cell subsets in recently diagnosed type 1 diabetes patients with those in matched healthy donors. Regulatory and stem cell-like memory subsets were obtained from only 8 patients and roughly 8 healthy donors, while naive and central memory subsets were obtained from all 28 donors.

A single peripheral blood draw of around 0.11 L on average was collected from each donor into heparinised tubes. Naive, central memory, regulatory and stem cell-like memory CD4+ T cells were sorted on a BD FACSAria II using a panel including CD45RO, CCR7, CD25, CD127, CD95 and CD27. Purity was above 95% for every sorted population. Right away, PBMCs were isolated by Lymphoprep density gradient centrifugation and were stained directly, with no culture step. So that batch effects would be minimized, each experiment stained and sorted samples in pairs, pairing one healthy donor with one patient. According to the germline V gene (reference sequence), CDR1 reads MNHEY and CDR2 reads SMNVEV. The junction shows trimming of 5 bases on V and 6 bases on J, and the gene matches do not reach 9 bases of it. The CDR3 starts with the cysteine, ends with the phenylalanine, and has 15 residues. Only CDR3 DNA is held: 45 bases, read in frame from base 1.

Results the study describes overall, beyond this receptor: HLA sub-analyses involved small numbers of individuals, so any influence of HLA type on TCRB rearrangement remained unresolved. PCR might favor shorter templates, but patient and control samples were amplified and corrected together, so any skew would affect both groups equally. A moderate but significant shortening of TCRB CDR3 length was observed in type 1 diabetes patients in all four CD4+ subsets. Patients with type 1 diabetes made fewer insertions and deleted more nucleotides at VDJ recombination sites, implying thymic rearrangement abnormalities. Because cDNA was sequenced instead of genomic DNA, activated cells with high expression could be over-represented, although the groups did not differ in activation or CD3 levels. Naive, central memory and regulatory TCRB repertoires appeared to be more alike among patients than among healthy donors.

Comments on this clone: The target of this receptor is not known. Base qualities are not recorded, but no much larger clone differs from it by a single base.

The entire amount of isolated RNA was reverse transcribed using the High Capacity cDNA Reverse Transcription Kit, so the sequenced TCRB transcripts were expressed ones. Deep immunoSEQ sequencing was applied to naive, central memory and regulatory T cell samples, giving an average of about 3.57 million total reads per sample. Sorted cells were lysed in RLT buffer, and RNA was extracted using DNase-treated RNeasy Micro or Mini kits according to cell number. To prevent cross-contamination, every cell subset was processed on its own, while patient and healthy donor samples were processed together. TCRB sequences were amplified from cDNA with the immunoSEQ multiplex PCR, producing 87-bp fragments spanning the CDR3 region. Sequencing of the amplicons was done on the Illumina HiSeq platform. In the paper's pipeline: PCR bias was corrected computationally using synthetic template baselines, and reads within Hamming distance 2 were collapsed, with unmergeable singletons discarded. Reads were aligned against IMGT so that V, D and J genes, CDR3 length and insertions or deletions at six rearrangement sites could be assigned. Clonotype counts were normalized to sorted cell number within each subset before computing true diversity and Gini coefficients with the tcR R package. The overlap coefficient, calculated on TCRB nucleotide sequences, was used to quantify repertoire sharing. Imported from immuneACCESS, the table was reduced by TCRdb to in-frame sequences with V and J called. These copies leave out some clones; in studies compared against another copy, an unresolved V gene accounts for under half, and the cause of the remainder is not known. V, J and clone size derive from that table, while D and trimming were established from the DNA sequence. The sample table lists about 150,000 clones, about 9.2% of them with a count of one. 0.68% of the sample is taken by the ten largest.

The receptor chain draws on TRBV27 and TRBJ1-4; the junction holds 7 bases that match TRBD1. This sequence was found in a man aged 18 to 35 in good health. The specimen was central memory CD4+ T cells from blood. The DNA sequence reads TGTGCCAGCAGTCCATACTCAGGGGGACATGAAAAACTGTTTTTT. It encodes CASSPYSGGHEKLFF.